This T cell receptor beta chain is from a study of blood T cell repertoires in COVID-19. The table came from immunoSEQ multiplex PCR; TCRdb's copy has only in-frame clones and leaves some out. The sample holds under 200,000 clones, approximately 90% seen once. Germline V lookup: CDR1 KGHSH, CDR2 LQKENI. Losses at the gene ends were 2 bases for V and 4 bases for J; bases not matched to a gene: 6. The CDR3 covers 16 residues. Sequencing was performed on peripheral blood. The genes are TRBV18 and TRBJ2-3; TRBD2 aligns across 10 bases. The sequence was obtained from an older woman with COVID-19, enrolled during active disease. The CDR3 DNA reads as TGTGCCAGCTCACCATTATCTAGCGGGGGCTCAGATACGCAGTATTTT. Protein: CASSPLSSGGSDTQYF.